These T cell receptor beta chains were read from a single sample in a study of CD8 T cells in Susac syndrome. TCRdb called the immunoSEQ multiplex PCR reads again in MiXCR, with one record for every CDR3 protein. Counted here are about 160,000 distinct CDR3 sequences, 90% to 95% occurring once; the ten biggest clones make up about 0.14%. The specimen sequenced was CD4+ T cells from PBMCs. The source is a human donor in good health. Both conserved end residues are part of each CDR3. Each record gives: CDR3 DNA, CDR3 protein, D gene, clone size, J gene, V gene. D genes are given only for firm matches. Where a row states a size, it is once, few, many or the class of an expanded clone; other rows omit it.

TGTGCCAGCAGCTTAAACCCGACGCGGGATGAGCAGTTCTTC | CASSLNPTRDEQFF | NA | once | TRBJ2-1 | TRBV7-6
TGCGCCAGCACCCTGGACAGATACAATGAGCAGTTCTTC | CASTLDRYNEQFF | NA | NA | TRBJ2-1 | TRBV5-1
TGTGCCAGCAGCTTGGGTCTCACCAAGGAGACCCAGTACTTC | CASSLGLTKETQYF | NA | NA | TRBJ2-5 | TRBV5-4
TGTGCCAGCAGCCTCCGGGACAGGGATTACTACGAGCAGTACTTC | CASSLRDRDYYEQYF | TRBD1 | NA | TRBJ2-7 | TRBV2
TGCGCCAGCAGCCAGCAGGGACAGGATAGGAGTGGCTACACCTTC | CASSQQGQDRSGYTF | TRBD1 | once | TRBJ1-2 | TRBV4-1
TGTGCCAGCAGCGTCACGATTAGAGGCGGGGGGAACAATGAGCAGTTCTTC | CASSVTIRGGGNNEQFF | TRBD2 | once | TRBJ2-1 | TRBV7-9
TGTGCCAGCAGTGAAGGGTACCGTCGGGAGCTGTTTTTT | CASSEGYRRELFF | NA | NA | TRBJ2-2 | TRBV6-1
TGCGCCAGCAGCTTTGGCCCCGGCGGCACTGAAGCTTTCTTT | CASSFGPGGTEAFF | NA | once | TRBJ1-1 | TRBV5-1
TGTGCCACCAGCAGAGATCAGGGTCCCTATGGCTACACCTTC | CATSRDQGPYGYTF | NA | NA | TRBJ1-2 | TRBV15
TGTGCCAGCAGCGTAGCAGTGAACACTGAAGCTTTCTTT | CASSVAVNTEAFF | NA | NA | TRBJ1-1 | TRBV9
TGTGCCAGCAGTTTAAGTGGGGGGCCCCTCCACTTT | CASSLSGGPLHF | NA | NA | TRBJ1-6 | TRBV12-3/TRBV12-4
TGTGCCAGCAGGCTCCAAACAGGCTATAGCAATCAGCCCCAGCATTTT | CASRLQTGYSNQPQHF | NA | NA | TRBJ1-5 | TRBV2
TGTGCCAGCTCCCCTCGGAGAGCGGACAATCAGCCCCAGCATTTT | CASSPRRADNQPQHF | NA | NA | TRBJ1-5 | TRBV18
TGCGCCAGCAGCTCCAGCCTGGATGGGGGCGAGCAGTACTTC | CASSSSLDGGEQYF | NA | NA | TRBJ2-7 | TRBV5-1
TGCGCCAGCAGCCCTACCGGGACTAGCGGGGCCTGGGATACGCAGTATTTT | CASSPTGTSGAWDTQYF | TRBD2 | NA | TRBJ2-3 | TRBV5-1
TGTGCCAGCAGTGAACGTCCGCGAACGTATACTGAAGCTTTCTTT | CASSERPRTYTEAFF | NA | NA | TRBJ1-1 | TRBV6-1
TGCAGCGTTGAAGACCAGACAGGGGCCTATGGCTACACCTTC | CSVEDQTGAYGYTF | TRBD1 | NA | TRBJ1-2 | TRBV29-1
TGTGCCAGCAGCCCCTACGGGACTAGCGGGGCTGATACGCAGTATTTT | CASSPYGTSGADTQYF | TRBD2 | NA | TRBJ2-3 | TRBV7-3
TGTGCCAGCAGCTTGCTTAGCGGGGGAAGGCGTGATACGCAGTATTTT | CASSLLSGGRRDTQYF | TRBD2 | NA | TRBJ2-3 | TRBV5-4
TGTGCCAGCAGCCTCCGGGCAGCGGCCGTAGATAATTCACCCCTCCACTTT | CASSLRAAAVDNSPLHF | NA | NA | TRBJ1-6 | TRBV11-2
TGTGCCAGCAGCATCGGGACTAGTCCTTCCACAGATACGCAGTATTTT | CASSIGTSPSTDTQYF | TRBD2 | NA | TRBJ2-3 | TRBV9
TGTGCCAGCAGTCGAGACAGGGCGTACACTGAAGCTTTCTTT | CASSRDRAYTEAFF | TRBD1 | NA | TRBJ1-1 | TRBV6-5
TGCAGTGCTAGGGTGGGACAGCACCTCTATGGCTACACCTTC | CSARVGQHLYGYTF | TRBD1 | NA | TRBJ1-2 | TRBV20-1
TGTGCCTGGAGTGAATACAGGGGAAGCTACGAGCAGTACTTC | CAWSEYRGSYEQYF | TRBD1 | NA | TRBJ2-7 | TRBV30
TGTGCCAGCAGCGTAGAGGGACTAGAGATCGGGGAGCTGTTTTTT | CASSVEGLEIGELFF | TRBD2 | NA | TRBJ2-2 | TRBV9
TGTGCCAGCAGCTCACAGGGCTTTGCGGGAACTGAAGCTTTCTTT | CASSSQGFAGTEAFF | NA | once | TRBJ1-1 | TRBV7-2
TGCAGTGCTAGAGATGGACTAGCGCTCCAAGAGACCCAGTACTTC | CSARDGLALQETQYF | TRBD2 | NA | TRBJ2-5 | TRBV20-1
TGCAGTGCTAGTCAGCCACTTTATGGCTACACCTTC | CSASQPLYGYTF | NA | NA | TRBJ1-2 | TRBV20-1
TGTGCCAGCAGTTACAAAGCGGGGCAGGGGATTCGTGGCTACACCTTC | CASSYKAGQGIRGYTF | NA | NA | TRBJ1-2 | TRBV6-6
TGTGCCAGCAGTTCTTACAGTCCTGAAGCTTTCTTT | CASSSYSPEAFF | NA | NA | TRBJ1-1 | TRBV12-3/TRBV12-4
TGTGCCAGCGGCAGGGAGGCTGGAAACACCATATATTTT | CASGREAGNTIYF | NA | NA | TRBJ1-3 | TRBV12-3/TRBV12-4